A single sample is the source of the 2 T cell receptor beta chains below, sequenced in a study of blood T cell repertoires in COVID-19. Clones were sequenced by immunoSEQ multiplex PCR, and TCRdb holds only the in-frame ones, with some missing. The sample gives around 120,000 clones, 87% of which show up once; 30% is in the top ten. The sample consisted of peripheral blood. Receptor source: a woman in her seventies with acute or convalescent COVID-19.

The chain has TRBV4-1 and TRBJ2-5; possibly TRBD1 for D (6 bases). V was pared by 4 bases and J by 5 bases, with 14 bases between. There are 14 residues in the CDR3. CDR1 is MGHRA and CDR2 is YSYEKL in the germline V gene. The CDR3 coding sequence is TGCGCCAGCAGCCCCACAGGGCCAGGGGAGACCCAGTACTTC. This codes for CASSPTGPGETQYF.

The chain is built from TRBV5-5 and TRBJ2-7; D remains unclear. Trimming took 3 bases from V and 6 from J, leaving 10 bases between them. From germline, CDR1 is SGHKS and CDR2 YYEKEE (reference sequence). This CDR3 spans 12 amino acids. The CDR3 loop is CASSYQHPEQYF. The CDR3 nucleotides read TGTGCCAGCAGCTACCAACACCCCGAGCAGTACTTC. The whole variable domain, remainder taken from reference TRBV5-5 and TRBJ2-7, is DAGVTQSPTHLIKTRGQQVTLRCSPISGHKSVSWYQQVLGQGPQFIFQYYEKEERGRGNFPDRFSARQFPNYSSELNVNALLLGDSALYLCASSYQHPEQYFGPGTRLTVT.